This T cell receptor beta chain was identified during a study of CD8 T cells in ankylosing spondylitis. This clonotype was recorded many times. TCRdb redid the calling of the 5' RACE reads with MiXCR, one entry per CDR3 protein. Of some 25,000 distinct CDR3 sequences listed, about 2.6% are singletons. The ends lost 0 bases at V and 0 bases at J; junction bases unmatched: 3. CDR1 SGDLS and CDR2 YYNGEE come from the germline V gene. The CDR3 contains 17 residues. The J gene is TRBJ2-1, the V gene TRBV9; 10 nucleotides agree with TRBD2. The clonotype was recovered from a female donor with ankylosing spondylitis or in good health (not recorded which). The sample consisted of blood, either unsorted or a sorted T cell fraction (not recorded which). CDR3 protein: CASSVDSGRSSYNEQFF. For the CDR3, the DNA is TGTGCCAGCAGCGTAGATAGCGGGAGGAGCTCCTACAATGAGCAGTTCTTC.